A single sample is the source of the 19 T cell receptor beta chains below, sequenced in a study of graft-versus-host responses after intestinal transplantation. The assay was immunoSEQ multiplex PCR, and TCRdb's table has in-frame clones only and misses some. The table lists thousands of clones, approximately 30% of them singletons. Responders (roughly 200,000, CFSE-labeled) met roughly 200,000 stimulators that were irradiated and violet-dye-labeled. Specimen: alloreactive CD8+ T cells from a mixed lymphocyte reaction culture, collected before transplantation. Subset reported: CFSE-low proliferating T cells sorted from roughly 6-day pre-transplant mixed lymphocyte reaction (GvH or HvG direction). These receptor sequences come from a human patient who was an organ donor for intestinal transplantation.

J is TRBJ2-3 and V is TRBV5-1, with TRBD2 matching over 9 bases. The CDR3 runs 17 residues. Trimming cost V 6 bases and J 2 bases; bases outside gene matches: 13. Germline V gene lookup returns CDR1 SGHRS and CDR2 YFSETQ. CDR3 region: CASTPGSGSQDTDTQYF. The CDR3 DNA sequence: TGCGCCAGCACCCCTGGTAGCGGGAGCCAGGACACAGATACGCAGTATTTT.

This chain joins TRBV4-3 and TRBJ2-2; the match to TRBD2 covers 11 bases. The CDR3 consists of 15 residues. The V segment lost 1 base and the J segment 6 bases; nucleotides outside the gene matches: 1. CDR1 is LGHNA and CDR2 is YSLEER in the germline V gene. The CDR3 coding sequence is TGCGCCAGCAGCCAAGCTAGCGGGAGGCCCGGGGAGCTGTTTTTT. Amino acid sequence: CASSQASGRPGELFF.

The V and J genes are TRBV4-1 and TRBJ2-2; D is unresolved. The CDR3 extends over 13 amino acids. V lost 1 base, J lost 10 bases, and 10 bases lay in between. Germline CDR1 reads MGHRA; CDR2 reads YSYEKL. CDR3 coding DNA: TGCGCCAGCAGCCAAGGTCGAGCCGCGGAGCTGTTTTTT. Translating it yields CASSQGRAAELFF.

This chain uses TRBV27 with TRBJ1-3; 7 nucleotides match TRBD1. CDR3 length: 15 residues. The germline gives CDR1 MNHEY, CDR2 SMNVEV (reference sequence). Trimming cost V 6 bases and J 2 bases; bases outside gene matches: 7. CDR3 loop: CASSIRGTAGNTIYF. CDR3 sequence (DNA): TGTGCCAGCAGCATCCGAGGGACAGCTGGAAACACCATATATTTT.

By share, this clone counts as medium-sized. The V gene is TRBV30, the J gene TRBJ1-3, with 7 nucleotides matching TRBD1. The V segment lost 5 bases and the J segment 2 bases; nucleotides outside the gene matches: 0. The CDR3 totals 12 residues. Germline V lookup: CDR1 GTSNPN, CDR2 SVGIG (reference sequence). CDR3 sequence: CAWDRAGNTIYF. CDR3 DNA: TGTGCCTGGGACAGGGCTGGAAACACCATATATTTT.

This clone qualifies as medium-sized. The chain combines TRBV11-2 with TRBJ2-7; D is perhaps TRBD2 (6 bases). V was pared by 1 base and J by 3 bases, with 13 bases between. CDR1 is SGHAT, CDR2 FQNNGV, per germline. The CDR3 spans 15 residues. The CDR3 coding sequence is TGTGCCAGCAGCTTAGTAGCGGAAAATCACTACGAGCAGTACTTC. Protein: CASSLVAENHYEQYF.

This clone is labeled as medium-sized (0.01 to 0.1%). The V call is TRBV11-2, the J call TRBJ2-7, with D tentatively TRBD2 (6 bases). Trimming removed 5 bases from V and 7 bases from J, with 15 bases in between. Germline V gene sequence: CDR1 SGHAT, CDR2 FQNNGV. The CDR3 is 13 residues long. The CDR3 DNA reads TGTGCCAGCAGCGGGGAGGAGCCGTTTGAGCAGTACTTC. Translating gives CASSGEEPFEQYF.

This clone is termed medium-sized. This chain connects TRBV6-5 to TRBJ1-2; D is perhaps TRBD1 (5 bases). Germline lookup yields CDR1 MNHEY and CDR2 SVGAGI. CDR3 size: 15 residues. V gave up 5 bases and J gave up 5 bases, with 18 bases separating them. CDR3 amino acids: CASSNPRGGTYGYTF. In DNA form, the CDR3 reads TGTGCCAGCAGTAACCCCCGGGGGGGTACTTATGGCTACACCTTC.

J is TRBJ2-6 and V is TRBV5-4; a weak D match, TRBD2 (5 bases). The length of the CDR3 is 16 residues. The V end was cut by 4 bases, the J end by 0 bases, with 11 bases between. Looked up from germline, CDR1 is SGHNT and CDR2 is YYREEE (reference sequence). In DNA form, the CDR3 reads TGTGCCAGCAGCCAAGAAGCGGCCTCTGGGGCCAACGTCCTGACTTTC. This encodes CASSQEAASGANVLTF.

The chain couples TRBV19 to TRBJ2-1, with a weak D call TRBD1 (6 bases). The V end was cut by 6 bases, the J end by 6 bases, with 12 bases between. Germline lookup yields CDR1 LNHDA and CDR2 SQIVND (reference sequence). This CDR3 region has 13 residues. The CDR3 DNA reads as TGTGCCAGTAGGGCCAACAGGGCCAATGAGCAGTTCTTC. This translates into CASRANRANEQFF.

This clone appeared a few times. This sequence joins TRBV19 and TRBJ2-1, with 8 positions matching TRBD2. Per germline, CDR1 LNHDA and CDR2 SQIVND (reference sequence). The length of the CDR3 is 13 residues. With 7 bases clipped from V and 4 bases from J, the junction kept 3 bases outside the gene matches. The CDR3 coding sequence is TGTGCCAGTACGCCTAGCGGGTACAATGAGCAGTTCTTC. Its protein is CASTPSGYNEQFF.

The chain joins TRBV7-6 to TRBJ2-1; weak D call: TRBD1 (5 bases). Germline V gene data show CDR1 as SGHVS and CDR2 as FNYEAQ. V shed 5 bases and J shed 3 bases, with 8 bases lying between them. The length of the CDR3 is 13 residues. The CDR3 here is CASSTDSYNEQFF. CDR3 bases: TGTGCCAGCAGCACCGACAGCTACAATGAGCAGTTCTTC.

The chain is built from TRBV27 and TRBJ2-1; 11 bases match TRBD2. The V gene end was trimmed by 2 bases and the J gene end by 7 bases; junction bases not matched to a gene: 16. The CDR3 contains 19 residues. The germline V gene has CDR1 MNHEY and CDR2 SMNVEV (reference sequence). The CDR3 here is CASSLGWLAGGRIVNEQFF. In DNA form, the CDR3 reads TGTGCCAGCAGTTTAGGTTGGCTAGCGGGAGGTCGTATCGTGAATGAGCAGTTCTTC.

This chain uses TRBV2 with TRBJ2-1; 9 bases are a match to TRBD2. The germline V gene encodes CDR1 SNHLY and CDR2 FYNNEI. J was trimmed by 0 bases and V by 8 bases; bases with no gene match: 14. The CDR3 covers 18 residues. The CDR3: CASGWGTSLGSSYNEQFF. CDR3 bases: TGTGCCAGCGGATGGGGGACTAGCTTAGGGTCCTCCTACAATGAGCAGTTCTTC.

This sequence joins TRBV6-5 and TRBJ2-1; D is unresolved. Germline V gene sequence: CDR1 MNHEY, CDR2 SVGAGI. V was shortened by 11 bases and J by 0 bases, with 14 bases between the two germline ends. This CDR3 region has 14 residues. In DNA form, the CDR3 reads TGTGCCGGAGCGACTTTTGACTCCTACAATGAGCAGTTCTTC. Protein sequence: CAGATFDSYNEQFF.

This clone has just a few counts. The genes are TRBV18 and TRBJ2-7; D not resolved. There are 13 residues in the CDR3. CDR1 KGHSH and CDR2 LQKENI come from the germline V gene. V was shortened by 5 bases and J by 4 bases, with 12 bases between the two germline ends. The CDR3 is CASSSPLFYEQYF. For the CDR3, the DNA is TGTGCCAGCTCATCCCCCTTATTTTACGAGCAGTACTTC.

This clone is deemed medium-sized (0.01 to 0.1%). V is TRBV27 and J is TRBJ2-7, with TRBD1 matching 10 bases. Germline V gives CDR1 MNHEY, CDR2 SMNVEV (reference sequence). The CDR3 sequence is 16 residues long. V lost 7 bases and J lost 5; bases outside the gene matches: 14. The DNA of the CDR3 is TGTGCCAGCACCCTAGGTCCGGGACAGGGGAACAACGAGCAGTACTTC. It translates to CASTLGPGQGNNEQYF.

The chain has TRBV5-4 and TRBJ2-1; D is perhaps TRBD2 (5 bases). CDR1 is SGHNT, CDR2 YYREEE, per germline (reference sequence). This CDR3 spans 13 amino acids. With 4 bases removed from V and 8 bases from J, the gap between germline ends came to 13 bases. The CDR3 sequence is CASSPPGWDEQFF. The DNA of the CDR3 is TGTGCCAGCAGCCCGCCGGGGTGGGATGAGCAGTTCTTC.

This chain's CDR3 is CAWSAGYGDEKLFF. For the CDR3, the DNA is TGTGCCTGGAGTGCGGGATACGGCGATGAAAAACTGTTTTTT. This chain uses TRBV30 with TRBJ1-4; D is undetermined. This CDR3 contains 14 residues. Trimming cost V 1 base and J 6 bases, with 12 bases left between them. Looked up from germline, CDR1 is GTSNPN and CDR2 is SVGIG (reference sequence).